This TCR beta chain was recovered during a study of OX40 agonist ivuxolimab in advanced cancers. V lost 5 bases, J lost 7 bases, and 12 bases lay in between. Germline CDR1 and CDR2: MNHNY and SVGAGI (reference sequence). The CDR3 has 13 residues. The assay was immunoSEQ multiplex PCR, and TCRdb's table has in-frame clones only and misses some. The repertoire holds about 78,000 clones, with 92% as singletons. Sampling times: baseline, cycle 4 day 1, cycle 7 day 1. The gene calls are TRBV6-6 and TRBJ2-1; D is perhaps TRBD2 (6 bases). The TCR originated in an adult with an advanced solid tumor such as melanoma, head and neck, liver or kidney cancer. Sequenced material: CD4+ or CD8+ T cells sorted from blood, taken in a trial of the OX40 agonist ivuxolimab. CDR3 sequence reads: CASSGGGVNEQFF. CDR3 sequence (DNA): TGTGCCAGCAGTGGCGGAGGGGTGAATGAGCAGTTCTTC.